The subject of this entry is one T cell receptor beta chain. This entry belongs to a study of blood T cell repertoires in COVID-19. In the study overall: Samples came from the United States, Italy and Spain, spanning acute and convalescent COVID-19. The cDNA or gDNA used as material had been derived from T cells, B-cell-depleted T cells, or PBMCs.

This CDR3 has 15 amino acids. V shed 4 bases and J 4 bases; nucleotides not matched to a gene: 9. CDR1 is MNHEY, CDR2 SVGEGT, per germline. Authors' processing steps: Reference gene primer amplification gave nucleated cell count estimates. Data came from immunoSEQ multiplex PCR; TCRdb stores just in-frame clones and leaves some out. V and J calls and clone size come straight from that table; D and trimming were deduced from the DNA. Here the sample spans 100,000 to 110,000 clones, roughly 80% being singletons. This TCR was recovered from a man aged 70-80 years with active or convalescent COVID-19. The V and J genes are TRBV6-2 or TRBV6-3 and TRBJ1-1; 7 positions agree with TRBD1. The sample was peripheral blood. As DNA, the CDR3 is TGTGCCAGCAGTTCCTCGGGACAGTCAATCACTGAAGCTTTCTTT. Translating it yields CASSSSGQSITEAFF.